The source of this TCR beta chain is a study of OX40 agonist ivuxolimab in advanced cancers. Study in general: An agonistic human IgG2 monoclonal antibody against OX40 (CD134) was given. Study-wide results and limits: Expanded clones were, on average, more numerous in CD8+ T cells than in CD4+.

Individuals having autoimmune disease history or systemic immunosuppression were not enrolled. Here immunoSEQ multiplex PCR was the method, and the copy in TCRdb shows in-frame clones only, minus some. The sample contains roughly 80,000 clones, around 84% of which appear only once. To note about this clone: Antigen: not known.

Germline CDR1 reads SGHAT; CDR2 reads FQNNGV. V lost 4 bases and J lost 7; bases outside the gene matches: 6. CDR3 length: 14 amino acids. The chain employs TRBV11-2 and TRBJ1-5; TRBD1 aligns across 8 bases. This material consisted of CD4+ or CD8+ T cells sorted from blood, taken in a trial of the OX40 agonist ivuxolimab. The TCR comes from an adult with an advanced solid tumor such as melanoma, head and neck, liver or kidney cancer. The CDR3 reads CASSSGGPGQPQHF. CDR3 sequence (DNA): TGTGCCAGCAGCTCAGGGGGCCCGGGGCAGCCCCAGCATTTT.